Only one count was recorded for the clone carrying this T cell receptor beta chain. Its antigen is currently unknown. The junction departs from the called germline gene at one end, perhaps through a read error. This entry belongs to a study of graft-versus-host responses after intestinal transplantation. Study summary: For two to four years after anti-thymocyte globulin induction, all recipients took tacrolimus and steroids. Study observations and caveats: Where graft-donor T cell macrochimerism was present, patients had high graft-versus-host to host-versus-graft clonal ratios in allografts. The authors found GvH clones in recipient marrow, some appearing first in ileum or blood.

Produced via immunoSEQ multiplex PCR; TCRdb's table is partial and in-frame only. This sample yields just under 8,000 clones, of which 95% to 98% are seen a single time; over 0.2% belongs to the top ten. Germline CDR1 SSHAT, CDR2 FNYEAQ (reference sequence). The CDR3 has 20 residues. The sequencing used PBMCs, collected 23 days after intestinal transplant. The gene calls are TRBV7-7 and TRBJ2-2; TRBD2 might be the D (6 bases). The receptor was derived from a human patient who received an intestinal transplant, so some T cells may come from the graft donor. The CDR3: CASSLVPHRAPRGGTGELFF. The CDR3 nucleotides are TGTGCTAGCAGCTTAGTCCCTCACCGGGCCCCGCGGGGAGGCACCGGGGAGCTGTTTTTT.